This is a list of T cell receptor beta chains from one sample in a study of response to subunit inactivated influenza vaccine. TCRdb re-called the RT-PCR reads with MiXCR, one entry per CDR3 protein. The table shows around 760,000 distinct CDR3 sequences, with more than 11% occurring only once. Here the sequenced sample was PBMCs from blood, taken 14 days before vaccination. The receptor set was obtained from a man over 45 who received an inactivated influenza vaccine. Both conserved end residues are part of each CDR3. The D gene is left open where the match is weak. Expanded clones get a size class; other rows say once, few or many, or leave the size out.

j_call cdr3_length d_call clone_size v_call cdr3_nt cdr3_aa
TRBJ2-2 11 TRBD1 many TRBV29-1 TGCAGCGTATCAGGGGGCGGGGAGCTGTTTTTT CSVSGGGELFF
TRBJ2-5 14 . few TRBV27 TGTGCCAGCAGTTTAGGAGCCGTGGGGGAGACCCAGTACTTC CASSLGAVGETQYF
TRBJ2-1 17 TRBD1 . TRBV5-5 TGTGCCAGCAGCTCATTAAACGGACAGGGGGCGCGTAATGAGCAGTTCTTC CASSSLNGQGARNEQFF
TRBJ2-1 16 TRBD2 . TRBV12-3/TRBV12-4 TGTGCCAGCAGTCCCCCCCTGGCGGGAGTCGGCAATGAGCAGTTCTTC CASSPPLAGVGNEQFF
TRBJ1-2 15 TRBD1 few TRBV5-6 TGTGCCAGCAGCTTGACCGGGACAGGGACCTATGGCTACACCTTC CASSLTGTGTYGYTF
TRBJ2-7 16 TRBD1 . TRBV5-6 TGTGCCAGCAGCGCCTTAACAGGGGAGAACTCCTACGAGCAGTACTTC CASSALTGENSYEQYF
TRBJ2-7 15 . few TRBV20-1 TGCAGTGCTAGAGATAGGGGGGACCCTCGGGGGGAGCAGTACTTC CSARDRGDPRGEQYF
TRBJ2-1 15 . . TRBV2 TGTGCCAGCAGCCGGGACCCCCTGGGCTACAATGAGCAGTTCTTC CASSRDPLGYNEQFF
TRBJ1-6 14 . many TRBV20-1 TGCAGTGCTAGAGTTGGGCAGGGGAGGTCACCCCTCCACTTT CSARVGQGRSPLHF
TRBJ1-1 15 TRBD1 . TRBV7-6 TGTGCCAGCAGCCTCCCAACAGGGGTGAACACTGAAGCTTTCTTT CASSLPTGVNTEAFF
TRBJ2-1 16 TRBD2 few TRBV5-4 TGTGCCAGCAGCTTAGCGGGAGGAACCGTTAGGAATGAGCAGTTCTTC CASSLAGGTVRNEQFF
TRBJ2-3 17 TRBD2 . TRBV6-2/TRBV6-3 TGTGCCAGCAGTCTCGGACTAGCGGGGGCTGGGGCAGATACGCAGTATTTT CASSLGLAGAGADTQYF
TRBJ2-5 12 TRBD1 . TRBV29-1 TGCAGCGTCTCAAACAGGGGAGAGACCCAGTACTTC CSVSNRGETQYF
TRBJ2-3 15 . . TRBV4-1 TGCGCCAGCAGCCAAGTCGCTGAGAGCACAGATACGCAGTATTTT CASSQVAESTDTQYF
TRBJ2-7 15 TRBD1 few TRBV6-2/TRBV6-3 TGTGCCAGCAGTTTAGGTCCGACAGGGGTCTACGAGCAGTACTTC CASSLGPTGVYEQYF
TRBJ2-1 16 TRBD2 . TRBV7-3 TGTGCCAGCAGCTCAATGAGGGCTAGCGGGGACAATGAGCAGTTCTTC CASSSMRASGDNEQFF
TRBJ1-5 14 . many TRBV6-2/TRBV6-3 TGTGCCAGCAGCCGTGGGCCTGAAGGTCAGCCCCAGCATTTT CASSRGPEGQPQHF
TRBJ2-1 15 TRBD2 . TRBV7-2 TGTGCCAGCAGCGCGCGGGGGGGAATCGTGAATGAGCAGTTCTTC CASSARGGIVNEQFF
TRBJ2-5 12 . . TRBV29-1 TGCAGCGTTGCCCTTGCGCAAGAGACCCAGTACTTC CSVALAQETQYF
TRBJ1-6 14 TRBD1 . TRBV28 TGTGCCAGCACCTCCGGGACAGGGGATTCACCCCTCCACTTT CASTSGTGDSPLHF
TRBJ2-1 14 . few TRBV12-3/TRBV12-4 TGTGCCAGCAGTTTAGGGGGATATTACAATGAGCAGTTCTTC CASSLGGYYNEQFF
TRBJ2-2 15 . once TRBV7-2 TGTGCCAGCGCCGGGGAGGGGGCTGGAGCCGGGGAGCTGTTTTTT CASAGEGAGAGELFF
TRBJ2-7 15 TRBD2 . TRBV20-1 TGCAGTGCTAGAGATTTGACTAGCGAAGACTACGAGCAGTACTTC CSARDLTSEDYEQYF
TRBJ2-2 18 . . TRBV14 TGTGCCAGCAGCCAAGCCGTATGGGGGCGCTTAAGGACCGGGGAGCTGTTTTTT CASSQAVWGRLRTGELFF